These 19 T cell receptor beta chains share one sample of origin, sequenced in a study of Graves' ophthalmopathy and Graves' hyperthyroidism. The sequenced template was RNA, covering the TCR beta CDR3 region. HTBI primers served in a first-round RT-PCR, which a second-round multiplex PCR followed. TCRdb called the multiplex PCR reads again in MiXCR, with one record for every CDR3 protein. Here the sample spans over a million distinct CDR3 sequences, about 36% being singletons. The source material was peripheral blood or thyroid tissue (not recorded which). Source of these receptors: an adult man with Graves' hyperthyroidism.

The chain is built from TRBV14 and TRBJ2-2; the D is unclear. The CDR3 is 13 amino acids. Per the germline V gene, CDR1 is SGHDN and CDR2 is FVKESK. V lost 0 bases to trimming and J lost 6 bases, with 5 bases between them. The CDR3: CASSQDIAGELFF. DNA for the CDR3: TGTGCCAGCAGCCAAGACATTGCCGGGGAGCTGTTTTTT.

The chain links TRBV30 to TRBJ1-1; no clear D. The CDR3 runs 13 residues. Trimming shortened V by 3 bases and J by 1 base, and 9 bases separated the two germline ends. CDR1 GTSNPN and CDR2 SVGIG come from the germline V gene (reference sequence). The CDR3 reads CAWSPQKNTEAFF. In nucleotides, the CDR3 is TGTGCCTGGAGCCCTCAGAAGAACACTGAAGCTTTCTTT.

This clonotype has just one count. The rearrangement uses TRBV25-1 and TRBJ1-5; TRBD1 might be the D (5 bases). Germline V CDR1 and CDR2: MGHDK, SYGVNS. The CDR3 loop spans 14 amino acids. V lost 3 bases and J 6 bases, leaving 12 bases between the germline ends. CDR3 sequence: CASSEGGGVQPQHF. DNA for the CDR3: TGTGCCAGCAGTGAGGGGGGGGGGGTTCAGCCCCAGCATTTT.

This clonotype has a count of ten or more. This chain joins TRBV7-9 and TRBJ2-7, with D possibly being TRBD1 (6 bases). This CDR3 has 13 amino acids. V was cut by 6 bases and J by 1 base, with 10 bases left in between. Germline CDR1 SEHNR, CDR2 FQNEAQ (reference sequence). The CDR3 nucleotides read TGTGCCAGCAGTTGGACAGAGTCCTACGAGCAGTACTTC. As protein: CASSWTESYEQYF.

This clonotype was recorded only once. The rearrangement uses TRBV10-3 and TRBJ2-5; 7 bases line up with TRBD2. Trimming cost V 6 bases and J 5 bases; bases outside gene matches: 9. CDR1 is ENHRY, CDR2 SYGVKD, per germline. The CDR3 totals 14 residues. CDR3 nucleotides: TGTGCCATCAGAGACACTAGCGAGGGGGAGACCCAGTACTTC. Its protein product is CAIRDTSEGETQYF.

V and J are TRBV7-9 and TRBJ1-1; the D gene is possibly TRBD1 (5 bases). The CDR3 contains 13 residues. Trimming took 4 bases from V and 6 from J, leaving 12 bases between them. Germline V CDR1 and CDR2: SEHNR, FQNEAQ (reference sequence). The CDR3 is CASSSLGGAEAFF. CDR3 DNA sequence: TGTGCCAGCAGCTCGCTTGGGGGGGCTGAAGCTTTCTTT.

This clonotype came up many times. CDR3 bases: TGTGCCAGCAGTGAAGACAGGGGAAGACCCCAGCATTTT. It encodes CASSEDRGRPQHF. The chain is built from TRBV2 and TRBJ1-5; 7 positions agree with TRBD1. The CDR3 extends over 13 amino acids. V lost 1 base, J lost 10 bases, and 4 bases stayed unmatched. CDR1 is SNHLY and CDR2 is FYNNEI in the germline V gene.

This rearrangement joins TRBV19 to TRBJ2-7, with 13 bases matching TRBD2. V lost 6 bases and J lost 4; bases outside the gene matches: 6. Looked up from germline, CDR1 is LNHDA and CDR2 is SQIVND (reference sequence). The CDR3 covers 15 residues. The CDR3 loop is CASRSGLAGRYEQYF. The CDR3 region has the DNA TGTGCCAGTAGGTCGGGACTAGCGGGGAGATACGAGCAGTACTTC.

This clonotype was seen at least ten times. The rearrangement uses TRBV12-3 or TRBV12-4 and TRBJ1-2; no clear D. The V end lost 1 base, the J end lost 5 bases, and 8 bases lay between the germline ends. This CDR3 region has 13 residues. The CDR3 bases are TGTGCCAGCAGTTTAGGGCCTGGGTATGGCTACACCTTC. Translation gives CASSLGPGYGYTF.

This clonotype occurred many times. The chain combines TRBV5-6 with TRBJ1-2; 9 nucleotides line up with TRBD1. The CDR3 has 13 residues. The J segment lost 8 bases and the V segment lost 5 bases, leaving 7 bases of the junction unmatched. Per the germline V gene, CDR1 is SGHDT and CDR2 is YYEEEE. The CDR3 region is CASRPTGGEGYTF. CDR3 in DNA: TGTGCCAGCAGACCAACAGGGGGCGAAGGCTACACCTTC.

This clonotype was found once. At one of its ends the junction is not consistent with the germline gene, which may arise from a read error. This chain links TRBV10-1 with TRBJ2-2, with D perhaps being TRBD1 or TRBD2 (5 bases each). The germline V gene has CDR1 WNHNN and CDR2 SYGVQD (reference sequence). This CDR3 has 16 amino acids. The CDR3 sequence: CASSPLGRGREGELFF. The CDR3 DNA reads TGCGCCAGCAGTCCCCTCGGCCGAGGACGGGAAGGGGAGTTGTTTTTT.

The chain is built from TRBV30 and TRBJ1-1; 7 nucleotides agree with TRBD1. This CDR3 region has 14 residues. V gave up 2 bases and J gave up 3 bases; unmatched junction bases: 6. Per the germline V gene, CDR1 is GTSNPN and CDR2 is SVGIG (reference sequence). In DNA, the CDR3 is TGTGCCTGGAGTTCGGGACAGATTTACACTGAAGCTTTCTTT. It is translated as CAWSSGQIYTEAFF. The full variable domain, in which reference TRBV30 and TRBJ1-1 provide the parts outside the CDR3, is SQTIHQWPATLVQPVGSPLSLECTVEGTSNPNLYWYRQAAGRGLQLLFYSVGIGQISSEVPQNLSASRPQDRQFILSSKKLLLSDSGFYLCAWSSGQIYTEAFFGQGTRLTVV.

This clonotype was found many times. The genes are TRBV24-1 and TRBJ2-7; D not resolved. The CDR3 has 13 amino acids. Trimming stripped 2 bases from V and 5 bases from J, with 9 bases between. Germline loops: CDR1 KGHDR, CDR2 SFDVKD. CDR3 sequence: CATSDSYRDEQYF. Written as DNA, the CDR3 is TGTGCCACCAGTGATTCGTATCGGGACGAGCAGTACTTC.

This clonotype was observed a handful of times. V usage is TRBV19 and J usage is TRBJ2-5; D uncertain. CDR3 size: 15 residues. The germline V gene has CDR1 LNHDA and CDR2 SQIVND (reference sequence). Trimming pared 9 bases from V and 5 bases from J, leaving 22 bases between. This chain's CDR3 is CASREQIGLSETQYF. The CDR3 bases are TGTGCCAGCCGCGAACAAATTGGCCTTAGCGAGACCCAGTACTTC.

The sample holds a few counts of this clonotype. The chain joins TRBV27 to TRBJ2-5, with D perhaps TRBD1 (6 bases). V was pared by 6 bases and J by 0 bases, with 14 bases between. There are 15 residues in the CDR3. Germline CDR1 and CDR2: MNHEY and SMNVEV (reference sequence). CDR3 in amino acids: CASRLEQGHQETQYF. In DNA, the CDR3 is TGTGCCAGCAGATTAGAACAGGGTCACCAAGAGACCCAGTACTTC.

About this clonotype itself: Sequence at one end of the junction differs from germline and may be a read error. V and J are TRBV6-1 and TRBJ1-3; no clear D gene. Germline CDR1 and CDR2: MNHNS and SASEGT. This CDR3 region has 14 residues. CDR3 sequence reads: CAISTAFSGNTIYF. CDR3 nucleotides: TGTGCCATCAGTACGGCGTTCTCTGGAAACACCATATATTTT.

This clonotype was seen ten or more times. The chain couples TRBV2 to TRBJ1-5, with 8 bases fitting TRBD1. The V segment lost 6 bases and the J segment 7 bases; nucleotides outside the gene matches: 11. CDR1 and CDR2 from the germline V gene are SNHLY and FYNNEI. CDR3 size: 15 residues. The CDR3 spells CASSAGQGAGQPQHF. The CDR3 coding sequence is TGTGCCAGCAGCGCCGGGCAGGGGGCCGGGCAGCCCCAGCATTTT.

About this clonotype itself: With a much larger clone just one base away, this may be a read error. The V gene is TRBV7-2, the J gene TRBJ1-4; tentatively, D is TRBD1 (6 bases). The germline gives CDR1 SGHTA, CDR2 FQGNSA. The V and J ends lost 3 bases and 6 bases respectively, with 14 bases between them. There are 15 residues in the CDR3. CDR3 in DNA: TGTGCCAGCAGCTTCAGGGGTTCGGGGGATGAAAAACTGTTTTTT. Amino acid sequence: CASSFRGSGDEKLFF.

The sample holds one count of this clonotype. The chain couples TRBV28 to TRBJ2-7; a weak D match, TRBD2 (6 bases). V shed 7 bases and J shed 7 bases, with 17 bases lying between them. CDR1 and CDR2 (germline): MDHEN, SYDVKM. The CDR3 loop spans 13 amino acids. The CDR3, as DNA: TGTGCCAGCATGGCGGGAACCTTTGGGGAGCAGTACTTC. It is translated as CASMAGTFGEQYF. Full variable domain (remainder filled in from reference TRBV28 and TRBJ2-7): DVKVTQSSRYLVKRTGEKVFLECVQDMDHENMFWYRQDPGLGLRLIYFSYDVKMKEKGDIPEGYSVSREKKERFSLILESASTNQTSMYLCASMAGTFGEQYFGPGTRLTVT.